This T cell receptor beta chain was profiled in a study of OX40 agonist ivuxolimab in advanced cancers. Overall study context: Head and neck, renal cell, melanoma or hepatocellular carcinoma were the cancers that dose-escalation patients had. Study-wide results and caveats: Fewer expanded clones were found on average in CD4+ than in CD8+ T cells.

Worth noting for this clone: The antigen remains unidentified.

The CDR3 is made up of 15 amino acids. Germline V gives CDR1 SGDLS, CDR2 YYNGEE. V was clipped by 4 bases and J by 5 bases, with 15 bases between them. Method: immunoSEQ multiplex PCR; TCRdb's copy keeps in-frame clones and lacks some. This table holds roughly 64,000 clones, 75% to 90% found once. The chain is built from TRBV9 and TRBJ1-4, with a possible D match to TRBD1 (5 bases). The sample was CD4+ or CD8+ T cells sorted from blood, taken in a trial of the OX40 agonist ivuxolimab. The clonotype was recovered from an adult with an advanced solid tumor such as melanoma, head and neck, liver or kidney cancer. DNA of the CDR3: TGTGCCAGCAGCCCGGGGACGGAACTGAATGAAAAACTGTTTTTT. The encoded protein is CASSPGTELNEKLFF.